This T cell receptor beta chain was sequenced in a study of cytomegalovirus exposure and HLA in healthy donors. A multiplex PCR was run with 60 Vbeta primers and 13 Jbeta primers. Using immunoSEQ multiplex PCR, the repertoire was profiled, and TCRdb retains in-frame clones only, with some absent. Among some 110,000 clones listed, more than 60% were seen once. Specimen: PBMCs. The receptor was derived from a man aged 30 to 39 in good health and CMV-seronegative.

Written as DNA, the CDR3 is TGTGCCAGCAGCTCCTTAGCCCGCTATAATTCACCCCTCCACTTT. It yields the protein CASSSLARYNSPLHF. J is TRBJ1-6 and V is TRBV7-2; D is unclear. V lost 4 bases to trimming and J lost 3 bases, with 10 bases between them. This CDR3 has 15 residues. Germline CDR1 SGHTA, CDR2 FQGNSA.